This T cell receptor (beta chain) was profiled in a study of beta chain features in type 1 diabetes. Study-wide points: Across all four CD4+ subsets, people with type 1 diabetes showed modestly shorter TCRB CDR3s. A cDNA-based sequencing approach could over-represent cells with high TCR expression.

A remark on this clone: Its cognate antigen is unknown.

V lost 4 bases to trimming and J lost 4 bases; unmatched junction nucleotides: 4. This CDR3 contains 13 residues. Germline CDR1 SQVTM, CDR2 ANQGSEA. The investigators reverse transcribed all of the isolated RNA, so they sequenced expressed TCRB transcripts. The protocol was immunoSEQ multiplex PCR, while the TCRdb copy is restricted to in-frame clones and leaves out a portion. The sample comprises about 160,000 clones, around 63% of which are singletons, and about 0.1% rests with the top ten. The authors sorted CD4+ naive, central memory, regulatory and stem cell-like memory cells via CD45RO/CCR7/CD25/CD127/CD95/CD27.

The sequence was obtained from a young man with type 1 diabetes. The genes are TRBV29-1 and TRBJ1-2; TRBD1 agrees at 9 bases. Sequencing used naive CD4+ T cells from blood. The CDR3: CSVATGGGYGYTF. The CDR3 nucleotides read TGCAGCGTTGCCACAGGGGGCGGCTATGGCTACACCTTC.